This TCR beta chain was identified in a study of beta chain features in type 1 diabetes (dated by TCRdb to 2017 to 2018). With respect to the entire study: No differences in mean age, gender distribution, total cell number or subset yield were found between patients and healthy donors. A total of approximately 100,000,000 sorted cells were examined across all samples, and the number of cells per subset was strongly correlated with RNA yield. The study compared TCRB repertoires of sorted circulating CD4+ T cell subsets between recently diagnosed type 1 diabetes patients and matched healthy donors. Regulatory and stem cell-like memory subsets were obtained from only 8 patients and about 8 healthy donors, while naive and central memory subsets were obtained from all 28 donors.

Each donor gave one peripheral blood draw, approximately 110 mL on average, collected into heparinised tubes. Naive, central memory, regulatory and stem cell-like memory CD4+ T cells were sorted on a BD FACSAria II using a panel including CD45RO, CCR7, CD25, CD127, CD95 and CD27. A purity above 98% was achieved for all sorted populations. Right away, PBMCs were isolated by Lymphoprep density gradient centrifugation and were stained directly, with no culture step. So that batch effects would be minimized, each experiment stained and sorted samples in pairs, pairing one healthy donor with one patient. V and J are truncated by 5 bases and 7 bases respectively, leaving an intervening sequence of 20 bases. According to the germline V gene (reference sequence), CDR1 reads LNHNV and CDR2 reads YYDKDF. The CDR3 holds 15 amino acids from the cysteine to the phenylalanine. Only the CDR3 portion is preserved as DNA: 45 bases, with reading frame beginning at the first base.

Findings and caveats that apply to the study as a whole: Because cDNA was sequenced instead of genomic DNA, highly expressing activated cells could be over-represented, though the groups showed no difference in activation or CD3 levels. HLA sub-analyses involved small numbers of individuals, so any influence of HLA type on TCRB rearrangement remained unresolved. Fewer insertions and more nucleotide deletions at VDJ recombination sites were observed in patients with type 1 diabetes, implying thymic rearrangement abnormalities. Naive, central memory and regulatory TCRB repertoires appeared to be more alike among patients than among healthy donors. Type 1 diabetes patients showed a moderate but significant shortening of TCRB CDR3 length in all four CD4+ subsets. PCR might favor shorter templates, but patient and control samples were amplified and corrected together, so any skew would affect both groups equally.

The entire amount of isolated RNA was reverse transcribed using the High Capacity cDNA Reverse Transcription Kit, so the sequenced TCRB transcripts were expressed ones. Deep immunoSEQ sequencing was applied to naive, central memory and regulatory T cell samples, giving an average of around 3.8 million total reads per sample. After sorted cells were lysed in RLT buffer, RNA was extracted with DNase-treated RNeasy Micro or Mini kits, with the choice depending on cell number. Each cell subset was processed on its own to prevent cross-contamination, while patient and healthy donor samples were processed together. Using the immunoSEQ multiplex PCR, TCRB sequences were amplified from cDNA into 87-bp fragments spanning the CDR3 region. The amplicons were sequenced using the Illumina HiSeq platform. The authors' pipeline ran thus. Synthetic template baselines were used to correct PCR bias computationally, reads within Hamming distance 2 were collapsed, and singletons that could not be merged were discarded. Reads were aligned against IMGT to assign V, D and J genes, CDR3 length and insertions or deletions at six rearrangement sites. Within each subset, clonotype counts were normalized to sorted cell number, and only after that were true diversity and Gini coefficients computed with the tcR R package. Repertoire sharing was quantified using the overlap coefficient calculated on TCRB nucleotide sequences. Out-of-frame TCRB sequences from naive cells were analyzed to stand in for the pre-selection repertoire. Not all clones reach the TCRdb copy of this immuneACCESS table, which keeps in-frame sequences only. Checked studies attribute under half of the gap to unresolved V genes and leave the rest unexplained. That table supplies the V and J calls and clone size; D and trimming were determined from the DNA. The sample data list a few hundred thousand clones, and roughly 12% of these were observed just once. About 0.01% of the sample is taken by the ten largest.

Remarks on this clone: This receptor's antigen is unknown. Within one base of it there is no much larger clone, and no base qualities were kept.

Sequenced material: naive CD4+ T cells from blood. In the paper's terms, the cell subset or site label means: true naive CD4+ T cells. This TCR was recovered from a young woman with type 1 diabetes. The sequence joins TRBV15 to TRBJ1-2, and perhaps TRBD1 as D gene, on 5 matching bases. The DNA sequence is given as TGTGCCACCAGCCGCAAGACAGCCGCCGCTGTTGGCTACACCTTC. Its protein product is CATSRKTAAAVGYTF.